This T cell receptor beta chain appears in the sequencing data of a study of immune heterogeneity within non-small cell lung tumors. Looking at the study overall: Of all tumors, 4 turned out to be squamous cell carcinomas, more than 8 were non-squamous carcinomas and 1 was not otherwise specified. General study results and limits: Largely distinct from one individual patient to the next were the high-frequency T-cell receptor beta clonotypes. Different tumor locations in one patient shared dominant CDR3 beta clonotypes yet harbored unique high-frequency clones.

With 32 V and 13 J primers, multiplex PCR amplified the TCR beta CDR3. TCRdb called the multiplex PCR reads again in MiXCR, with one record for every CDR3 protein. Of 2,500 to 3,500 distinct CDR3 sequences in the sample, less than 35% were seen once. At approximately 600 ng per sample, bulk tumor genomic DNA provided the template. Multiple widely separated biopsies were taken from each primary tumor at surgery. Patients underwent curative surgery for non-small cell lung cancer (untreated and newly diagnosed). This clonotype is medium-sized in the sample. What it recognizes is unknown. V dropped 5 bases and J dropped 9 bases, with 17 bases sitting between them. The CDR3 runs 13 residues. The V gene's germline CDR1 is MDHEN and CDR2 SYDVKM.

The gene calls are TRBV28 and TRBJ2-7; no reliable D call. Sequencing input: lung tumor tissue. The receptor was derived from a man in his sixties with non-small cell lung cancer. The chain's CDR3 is CASSLMAPPGQYF. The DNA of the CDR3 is TGTGCCAGCAGTCTTATGGCCCCCCCTGGGCAGTACTTC.